The 31 T cell receptor beta chains below all came from one sample that was sequenced in a study of blood T cell repertoires in COVID-19. TCRdb keeps only in-frame clones here, not all; method: immunoSEQ multiplex PCR. This sample has some 260,000 clones; more than 85% occur once, and the top ten carry roughly 10%. Sample: PBMCs or T cells enriched from blood (not recorded which). These receptors were obtained from a man aged 35-49 years who had recovered from COVID-19.

The chain recombines TRBV3-1 (or the pseudogene TRBV3-2) with TRBJ1-1; no definite D call. Trimming removed 2 bases at V and 6 bases at J, with 4 bases between. Germline V gene lookup returns CDR1 LGHDT and CDR2 YNNKEL (reference sequence). This CDR3 has 11 residues. The CDR3 DNA follows: TGTGCCAGCAGCCAATCCTCTGAAGCTTTCTTT. Translating gives CASSQSSEAFF.

The chain uses TRBV7-9 and TRBJ1-6; D possibly corresponds to TRBD1 (6 bases). The CDR3 extends over 15 amino acids. Germline values: CDR1 SEHNR, CDR2 FQNEAQ (reference sequence). Trimming took off 1 base at V and 6 bases at J, with 10 bases between the two ends. The CDR3 sequence: CASSLEDSPNSPLHF. CDR3 DNA: TGTGCCAGCAGCTTAGAGGACAGCCCTAATTCACCCCTCCACTTT.

The V gene is TRBV2, the J gene TRBJ2-1, with D unclear. The V gene lost 6 bases and the J gene lost 4 bases, with 19 bases spanning the gap. CDR3 length equals 16 residues. CDR1 SNHLY and CDR2 FYNNEI come from the germline V gene. The CDR3 sequence is CASSDLTRVPYNEQFF. CDR3 DNA sequence: TGTGCCAGCAGCGACCTCACCCGGGTCCCTTACAATGAGCAGTTCTTC.

The gene calls are TRBV5-1 and TRBJ1-6; TRBD1 matches 7 bases. Unmatched junction bases numbered 5, after V lost 3 bases and J lost 8 bases. CDR3 size: 14 residues. Germline V gives CDR1 SGHRS, CDR2 YFSETQ. In DNA, the CDR3 is TGCGCCAGCAGCTATCGGGACAGAGATTCACCCCTCCACTTT. Protein: CASSYRDRDSPLHF.

The chain links TRBV19 to TRBJ1-1, with a weak D call TRBD1 (5 bases). Germline V gene lookup returns CDR1 LNHDA and CDR2 SQIVND (reference sequence). This CDR3 region has 15 residues. Trimming took off 5 bases at V and 4 bases at J, with 17 bases between the two ends. The CDR3 is CASSSGPGWATEAFF. CDR3 bases: TGTGCCAGTAGTTCCGGGCCAGGGTGGGCCACTGAAGCTTTCTTT.

The chain employs TRBV25-1 and TRBJ1-6, with D perhaps matching TRBD1 (5 bases). The CDR3 is made up of 14 amino acids. V was pared by 2 bases and J by 6 bases, with 8 bases between. Germline assignment: CDR1 MGHDK and CDR2 SYGVNS. The CDR3 sequence: CASSELRGNSPLHF. Written as DNA, the CDR3 is TGTGCCAGCAGTGAACTTAGGGGTAATTCACCCCTCCACTTT.

In its sample, this clone was seen a few times. This chain connects TRBV18 to TRBJ2-3, with TRBD1 identical over 8 bases. Germline trimming cut 9 bases from V and 4 bases from J; bases unmatched to any gene: 15. Germline lookup yields CDR1 KGHSH and CDR2 LQKENI. The CDR3 runs to 16 residues. The CDR3 sequence: CASSDQWTGPADTQYF. The CDR3, as DNA: TGTGCCAGTAGCGACCAGTGGACAGGGCCGGCAGATACGCAGTATTTT.

The chain is built from TRBV7-8 and TRBJ2-6; 9 nucleotides match TRBD1. CDR3 length: 18 amino acids. Germline trimming cut 5 bases from V and 4 bases from J; bases unmatched to any gene: 12. Germline V CDR1 and CDR2: SGHVS, FQNEAQ. This CDR3 is CASSPGTGYQLGANVLTF. As DNA, the CDR3 is TGTGCCAGCAGCCCGGGGACAGGGTACCAACTGGGGGCCAACGTCCTGACTTTC.

The chain employs TRBV6-2 or TRBV6-3 and TRBJ2-1, with 7 bases identical to TRBD2. V dropped 5 bases and J dropped 7; count of bases not matched to a gene: 17. This CDR3 comprises 17 residues. Germline CDR1 is MNHEY and CDR2 is SVGEGT. The CDR3 DNA sequence: TGTGCCAGCAGTCTATACGGTGGGGGGGGTGAGGTTAATGAGCAGTTCTTC. Translating it yields CASSLYGGGGEVNEQFF.

The chain has TRBV28 and TRBJ1-5; D might be TRBD1 (6 bases). CDR1 is MDHEN, CDR2 SYDVKM, per germline. The CDR3 is 15 amino acids. Trimming pared 3 bases from V and 4 bases from J, leaving 13 bases between. The DNA of the CDR3 is TGTGCCAGCAGTTTCGGGGGGCAGATAAATCAGCCCCAGCATTTT. Its translation: CASSFGGQINQPQHF.

The rearrangement uses TRBV4-1 and TRBJ1-1; perhaps TRBD1 as D (5 bases). The CDR3 runs 15 residues. V shed 0 bases and J shed 8 bases, with 16 bases lying between them. Germline V gene data show CDR1 as MGHRA and CDR2 as YSYEKL. Here the CDR3 DNA reads TGCGCCAGCAGCCAAGATAATATCAGGGTTGGGGAAGCTTTCTTT. Its translation is CASSQDNIRVGEAFF.

This sequence joins TRBV9 and TRBJ2-7; TRBD2 might be the D (6 bases). The length of the CDR3 is 13 residues. V dropped 0 bases and J dropped 6 bases, with 10 bases sitting between them. The germline V gene encodes CDR1 SGDLS and CDR2 YYNGEE. CDR3 sequence reads: CASSVGGGSEQYF. CDR3 DNA: TGTGCCAGCAGCGTAGGAGGAGGGTCCGAGCAGTACTTC.

In its sample, this clone was seen a few times. The rearrangement links TRBV19 to TRBJ2-7; the match to TRBD1 covers 8 bases. CDR1 and CDR2 from the germline V gene are LNHDA and SQIVND (reference sequence). This CDR3 has 16 amino acids. The junction had 10 bases not matched to a gene; V was cut back by 4 bases and J by 2 bases. The CDR3 protein is CASSTYGQGIAYEQYF. The CDR3 DNA follows: TGTGCCAGTAGTACTTACGGACAGGGAATCGCCTACGAGCAGTACTTC.

The CDR3 protein is CASSPREADESTGELFF. The CDR3 nucleotides are TGTGCCAGCTCACCTAGGGAGGCAGACGAGAGTACCGGGGAGCTGTTTTTT. The rearrangement joins TRBV18 to TRBJ2-2, with a possible D match to TRBD2 (6 bases). The germline V gene encodes CDR1 KGHSH and CDR2 LQKENI. The CDR3 has 17 residues. Trimming took off 3 bases at V and 5 bases at J, with 19 bases between the two ends.

The chain combines TRBV7-6 with TRBJ2-5, with TRBD2 identical over 8 bases. V lost 1 base, J lost 9 bases, and 10 bases stayed unmatched. Germline CDR1 reads SGHVS; CDR2 reads FNYEAQ. The CDR3 has 15 residues. CDR3 in DNA: TGTGCCAGCAGCTTAGAGCTAGCGGGCTCCTTGGCCCAGTACTTC. This codes for CASSLELAGSLAQYF.

This chain uses TRBV2 with TRBJ2-7; 7 nucleotides align to TRBD1. The CDR3 covers 13 residues. V shed 6 bases and J 1 base; nucleotides not matched to a gene: 3. The germline CDR1 and CDR2 sequences are SNHLY and FYNNEI. The CDR3 loop is CASRGQKSYEQYF. Written as DNA, the CDR3 is TGTGCCAGCAGGGGACAGAAGTCCTACGAGCAGTACTTC.

This clone was recorded once. The chain joins TRBV5-4 to TRBJ1-1; D unresolved. Germline V lookup: CDR1 SGHNT, CDR2 YYREEE (reference sequence). V was pared by 3 bases and J by 1 base, with 10 bases between. CDR3 length: 14 residues. The CDR3 sequence: CASSSLSRNTEAFF. Here the CDR3 DNA reads TGTGCCAGCAGCTCCCTCTCGAGGAACACTGAAGCTTTCTTT.

The chain employs TRBV19 and TRBJ1-3; D gene uncertain. Between the trimmed V and J ends, which lost 3 bases and 0 bases, there was a span of 9 bases. Germline CDR1 reads LNHDA; CDR2 reads SQIVND (reference sequence). The length of the CDR3 is 15 residues. CDR3 region: CASSMPQVSGNTIYF. DNA for the CDR3: TGTGCCAGTAGTATGCCGCAGGTCTCTGGAAACACCATATATTTT. Full variable domain (outside the CDR3, taken from reference TRBV19 and TRBJ1-3): DGGITQSPKYLFRKEGQNVTLSCEQNLNHDAMYWYRQDPGQGLRLIYYSQIVNDFQKGDIAEGYSVSREKKESFPLTVTSAQKNPTAFYLCASSMPQVSGNTIYFGEGSWLTVV.

The chain couples TRBV11-3 to TRBJ2-1; TRBD1 matches 10 bases. The germline CDR1 and CDR2 sequences are SGHNT and YENEEA. The CDR3 covers 14 residues. With V trimmed by 5 bases and J by 9 bases, 7 bases remained unmatched. Here the CDR3 reads CASSPGTGEGEQFF. For the CDR3, the DNA is TGTGCCAGCAGCCCCGGGACAGGGGAAGGTGAGCAGTTCTTC.

The chain combines TRBV6-6 with TRBJ2-7; perhaps TRBD2 as D (5 bases). Germline values: CDR1 MNHNY, CDR2 SVGAGI (reference sequence). The CDR3 runs to 12 residues. The ends were cut back, 2 bases at V and 5 bases at J, with 7 bases in the middle. CDR3 in amino acids: CASSYAGNEQYF. The CDR3 nucleotides are TGTGCCAGCAGTTACGCCGGGAACGAGCAGTACTTC.

The gene calls are TRBV6-5 and TRBJ1-5; the D gene is possibly TRBD1 (5 bases). This CDR3 is 14 amino acids long. Germline V gene data show CDR1 as MNHEY and CDR2 as SVGAGI. V lost 2 bases, J lost 6 bases, and 11 bases lay in between. CDR3 DNA: TGTGCCAGCAGTTACCTGGGGCCGGGTCAGCCCCAGCATTTT. It is translated as CASSYLGPGQPQHF.

The gene calls are TRBV5-5 and TRBJ2-7; 10 nucleotides match TRBD2. The length of the CDR3 is 14 residues. CDR1 and CDR2 from the germline V gene are SGHKS and YYEKEE (reference sequence). The trim removed 5 bases at V and 5 bases at J, leaving 7 bases unmatched. For the CDR3, the DNA is TGTGCCAGCAGATGGACTGGACTAGCGGACGAGCAGTACTTC. Translation gives CASRWTGLADEQYF.

The chain combines TRBV11-2 with TRBJ2-2; TRBD2 is a possible D gene (5 bases). Germline lookup yields CDR1 SGHAT and CDR2 FQNNGV. The CDR3 loop spans 14 amino acids. The V gene lost 3 bases and the J gene lost 0 bases, with 5 bases spanning the gap. CDR3 amino acids: CASSLDSNTGELFF. Here the CDR3 DNA reads TGTGCCAGCAGCTTGGACTCGAACACCGGGGAGCTGTTTTTT.

The CDR3 reads CASSPKFATGGQPQHF. CDR3 coding DNA: TGTGCCAGCTCACCGAAATTTGCCACAGGGGGCCAGCCCCAGCATTTT. The chain links TRBV18 to TRBJ1-5, with 9 bases lining up with TRBD1. Per germline, CDR1 KGHSH and CDR2 LQKENI. This CDR3 contains 16 residues. V lost 3 bases, J lost 7 bases, and 10 bases stayed unmatched.

The chain has TRBV12-5 and TRBJ1-5; 9 bases are a match to TRBD1. CDR1 is LGHNT, CDR2 FRNRAP, per germline. The trim removed 8 bases at V and 5 bases at J, leaving 7 bases unmatched. This CDR3 comprises 14 residues. The CDR3 loop is CASSPGQGHQPQHF. The DNA for the CDR3 is TGTGCTAGTAGCCCGGGACAGGGACATCAGCCCCAGCATTTT. Complete variable domain (other parts from reference TRBV12-5 and TRBJ1-5): DARVTQTPRHKVTEMGQEVTMRCQPILGHNTVFWYRQTMMQGLELLAYFRNRAPLDDSGMPKDRFSAEMPDATLATLKIQPSEPRDSAVYFCASSPGQGHQPQHFGDGTRLSIL.

This clone was found once. Here the CDR3 DNA reads TGTGCCAGCAGTCCCACAGGGGCAGGTCTCGGTCAGCCCCAGCATTTT. Translation: CASSPTGAGLGQPQHF. The chain combines TRBV28 with TRBJ1-5, with 7 bases aligning to TRBD1. CDR1 and CDR2 (germline): MDHEN, SYDVKM. The CDR3 has 16 residues. V was clipped by 5 bases and J by 6 bases; unmatched bases: 13.

The chain employs TRBV29-1 and TRBJ1-5; 7 bases agree with TRBD1. Per the germline V gene, CDR1 is SQVTM and CDR2 is ANQGSEA. The J segment lost 7 bases and the V segment lost 6 bases, leaving 9 bases of the junction unmatched. This CDR3 has 13 residues. The CDR3, as DNA: TGCAGCGTAGCCGGGACAGCAGAACAGCCCCAGCATTTT. This sequence encodes CSVAGTAEQPQHF.

This chain joins TRBV7-9 and TRBJ1-4; 8 bases map to TRBD1. The CDR3 is 15 residues long. Germline-derived CDR1 and CDR2 are SEHNR and FQNEAQ (reference sequence). The ends lost 4 bases at V and 8 bases at J; junction bases unmatched: 9. This CDR3 is CASSSTQGAGEKLFF. The CDR3 nucleotides read TGTGCCAGCAGCTCAACCCAGGGGGCAGGGGAAAAACTGTTTTTT.

The chain links TRBV2 to TRBJ2-1; possibly TRBD1 for D (6 bases). This CDR3 spans 12 amino acids. Trimming left V 8 bases short and J 4 bases short, with 9 bases between. Germline V lookup: CDR1 SNHLY, CDR2 FYNNEI. CDR3 loop: CASEDSYNEQFF. CDR3 in DNA: TGTGCCAGCGAGGACAGTTACAATGAGCAGTTCTTC. Full variable domain (outside the CDR3, taken from reference TRBV2 and TRBJ2-1): EPEVTQTPSHQVTQMGQEVILRCVPISNHLYFYWYRQILGQKVEFLVSFYNNEISEKSEIFDDQFSVERPDGSNFTLKIRSTKLEDSAMYFCASEDSYNEQFFGPGTRLTVL.

This clone was picked up a small number of times. The chain links TRBV7-9 to TRBJ1-6, with 8 bases lining up with TRBD1. The germline gives CDR1 SEHNR, CDR2 FQNEAQ (reference sequence). The CDR3 sequence is 14 residues long. The V gene end was trimmed by 5 bases and the J gene end by 8 bases; junction bases not matched to a gene: 5. CDR3: CASSPGQGDSPLHF. The CDR3 DNA is TGTGCCAGCAGCCCTGGACAGGGAGATTCACCCCTCCACTTT.

The chain has TRBV7-8 and TRBJ1-6, with D possibly TRBD1 on 5 matching bases. The CDR3 spans 16 residues. The V end lost 6 bases, the J end lost 7 bases, and 19 bases lay between the germline ends. In germline, CDR1 is SGHVS, CDR2 FQNEAQ. The CDR3 nucleotides read TGTGCCAGCAGTCGAGGGACCCCGACAGCAAATTCACCCCTCCACTTT. This codes for CASSRGTPTANSPLHF.